Listed below are T cell receptor beta chains from one sample, sequenced in a study of blood T cell repertoires in COVID-19. Generated by immunoSEQ multiplex PCR, the TCRdb table keeps only in-frame clones and is missing some. Found here are about 210,000 clones, approximately 80% of them singletons; the top ten hold more than 10%. The source material was peripheral blood. These receptors were obtained from a human donor in a cohort sampled during active COVID-19. Each CDR3 is given with its conserved first and last residue. D genes are given only for firm matches. Where a row states a size, it is once, few, many or the class of an expanded clone; other rows omit it.

cdr3_aa: CASSGGLARNEQFF
cdr3_nt: TGCGCCAGCAGCGGGGGACTAGCGCGGAATGAGCAGTTCTTC
d_call: TRBD2
j_call: TRBJ2-1
v_call: TRBV4-3
clone_size: .

cdr3_aa: CSARVDRVAFF
cdr3_nt: TGCAGTGCTAGAGTGGACAGGGTGGCTTTCTTT
d_call: TRBD1
j_call: TRBJ1-1
v_call: TRBV20-1
clone_size: .

cdr3_aa: CASSGRGGWSDTQYF
cdr3_nt: TGTGCCAGCAGCGGGCGTGGAGGGTGGTCGGATACGCAGTATTTT
d_call: .
j_call: TRBJ2-3
v_call: TRBV2
clone_size: .

cdr3_aa: CASSQRGMNTEAFF
cdr3_nt: TGTGCCAGCAGTCAAAGAGGGATGAACACTGAAGCTTTCTTT
d_call: .
j_call: TRBJ1-1
v_call: TRBV6-6
clone_size: .

cdr3_aa: CASSQGPAGEAEAFF
cdr3_nt: TGTGCCAGCAGCCAAGGGCCCGCGGGAGAAGCTGAAGCTTTCTTT
d_call: .
j_call: TRBJ1-1
v_call: TRBV3-1/TRBV3-2
clone_size: .

cdr3_aa: CASLRDRENSPLHF
cdr3_nt: TGTGCCAGTCTCCGGGACAGGGAGAATTCACCCCTCCACTTT
d_call: TRBD1
j_call: TRBJ1-6
v_call: TRBV28
clone_size: .

cdr3_aa: CASSLYRSAGYTF
cdr3_nt: TGTGCCAGCAGCTTATATAGATCCGCTGGCTACACCTTC
d_call: .
j_call: TRBJ1-2
v_call: TRBV7-6
clone_size: .

cdr3_aa: CASSLEGRRDSPLHF
cdr3_nt: TGCGCCAGCAGCTTGGAGGGTCGGAGGGATTCACCCCTCCACTTT
d_call: .
j_call: TRBJ1-6
v_call: TRBV5-1
clone_size: .

cdr3_aa: CASSLGPPGNQPQHF
cdr3_nt: TGTGCCAGCAGCCTAGGCCCCCCGGGCAATCAGCCCCAGCATTTT
d_call: .
j_call: TRBJ1-5
v_call: TRBV7-2
clone_size: .

cdr3_aa: CSASLGTDNSPLHF
cdr3_nt: TGCAGTGCTAGTTTGGGCACAGATAATTCACCCCTCCACTTT
d_call: .
j_call: TRBJ1-6
v_call: TRBV20-1
clone_size: .

cdr3_aa: CASSFSANTGELFF
cdr3_nt: TGTGCCAGCAGCTTTTCAGCGAACACCGGGGAGCTGTTTTTT
d_call: .
j_call: TRBJ2-2
v_call: TRBV5-6
clone_size: few

cdr3_aa: CASSPMGGQPYEQYF
cdr3_nt: TGTGCCAGTAGCCCGATGGGGGGGCAGCCCTACGAGCAGTACTTC
d_call: .
j_call: TRBJ2-7
v_call: TRBV19
clone_size: .

cdr3_aa: CASSQDWGVESQPQHF
cdr3_nt: TGCGCCAGCAGCCAAGATTGGGGGGTGGAGAGTCAGCCCCAGCATTTT
d_call: .
j_call: TRBJ1-5
v_call: TRBV4-1
clone_size: .

cdr3_aa: CASSERGQGGYEQYF
cdr3_nt: TGTGCCAGCAGTGAGAGGGGACAGGGGGGCTACGAGCAGTACTTC
d_call: TRBD1
j_call: TRBJ2-7
v_call: TRBV2
clone_size: .

cdr3_aa: CASSEEGQGNQPQHF
cdr3_nt: TGTGCCAGCAGTGAAGAGGGACAGGGTAATCAACCCCAGCATTTT
d_call: TRBD1
j_call: TRBJ1-5
v_call: TRBV2
clone_size: .

cdr3_aa: CASSLNGNQPQHF
cdr3_nt: TGCGCCAGCAGCTTGAACGGGAATCAGCCCCAGCATTTT
d_call: .
j_call: TRBJ1-5
v_call: TRBV5-1
clone_size: .

cdr3_aa: CASSLGDSYTDTQYF
cdr3_nt: TGTGCCAGCAGCTTAGGGGACAGTTACACAGATACGCAGTATTTT
d_call: TRBD1
j_call: TRBJ2-3
v_call: TRBV7-6
clone_size: .

cdr3_aa: CASSQDHANTQYF
cdr3_nt: TGTGCCAGCAGCCAAGATCACGCTAATACGCAGTATTTT
d_call: .
j_call: TRBJ2-3
v_call: TRBV4-2
clone_size: .

cdr3_aa: CASRMDRVDGYTF
cdr3_nt: TGTGCCAGCAGAATGGACAGGGTGGATGGCTACACCTTC
d_call: TRBD1
j_call: TRBJ1-2
v_call: TRBV28
clone_size: .

cdr3_aa: CASSLEATRYEQYF
cdr3_nt: TGTGCCAGCAGCTTAGAAGCTACTCGATACGAGCAGTACTTC
d_call: .
j_call: TRBJ2-7
v_call: TRBV11-2
clone_size: once

cdr3_aa: CASSHRDSNYGYTF
cdr3_nt: TGTGCCAGCAGCCACCGGGACAGTAACTATGGCTACACCTTC
d_call: TRBD1
j_call: TRBJ1-2
v_call: TRBV3-1/TRBV3-2
clone_size: .

cdr3_aa: CASTSAGPYNEQFF
cdr3_nt: TGTGCCAGCACTTCCGCGGGACCCTACAATGAGCAGTTCTTC
d_call: .
j_call: TRBJ2-1
v_call: TRBV2
clone_size: once

cdr3_aa: CASSILAGADTQYF
cdr3_nt: TGTGCCAGCAGCATACTAGCGGGGGCAGATACGCAGTATTTT
d_call: TRBD2
j_call: TRBJ2-3
v_call: TRBV7-2
clone_size: .

cdr3_aa: CASSPTSGRETQYF
cdr3_nt: TGTGCCAGCAGTCCTACTAGCGGGAGAGAGACCCAGTACTTC
d_call: TRBD2
j_call: TRBJ2-5
v_call: TRBV27
clone_size: .

cdr3_aa: CASSESGGAYGYTF
cdr3_nt: TGCGCCAGCAGTGAGTCGGGGGGTGCCTATGGCTACACCTTC
d_call: .
j_call: TRBJ1-2
v_call: TRBV10-2
clone_size: .

cdr3_aa: CASSQGLAQYF
cdr3_nt: TGTGCCAGCAGCCAGGGACTGGCCCAGTACTTC
d_call: .
j_call: TRBJ2-5
v_call: TRBV3-1/TRBV3-2
clone_size: .

cdr3_aa: CASSLAVFMNTEAFF
cdr3_nt: TGTGCCAGCAGCTTGGCAGTATTCATGAACACTGAAGCTTTCTTT
d_call: .
j_call: TRBJ1-1
v_call: TRBV5-5
clone_size: .

cdr3_aa: CASTLQGHGNIQYF
cdr3_nt: TGTGCCAGTACCCTACAGGGGCATGGGAACATTCAGTACTTC
d_call: TRBD1
j_call: TRBJ2-4
v_call: TRBV19
clone_size: .

cdr3_aa: CASSLGQYSNQPQHF
cdr3_nt: TGTGCCAGCAGCTTAGGACAGTATAGCAATCAGCCCCAGCATTTT
d_call: .
j_call: TRBJ1-5
v_call: TRBV21-1
clone_size: .

cdr3_aa: CASSQDGRGSPLHF
cdr3_nt: TGCGCCAGCAGCCAAGATGGGCGAGGGTCACCCCTCCACTTT
d_call: .
j_call: TRBJ1-6
v_call: TRBV4-3
clone_size: many

cdr3_aa: CATTGRAYEQYF
cdr3_nt: TGTGCCACAACAGGCCGTGCCTACGAGCAGTACTTC
d_call: .
j_call: TRBJ2-7
v_call: TRBV6-6
clone_size: .

cdr3_aa: CASSLDATYSGGHYNEQFF
cdr3_nt: TGTGCCAGCAGCTTAGACGCCACCTATAGCGGGGGTCACTACAATGAGCAGTTCTTC
d_call: TRBD2
j_call: TRBJ2-1
v_call: TRBV11-2
clone_size: few

cdr3_aa: CASSLSAGQGIGSEQYF
cdr3_nt: TGTGCCAGCAGCTTGTCTGCGGGACAGGGCATCGGCTCCGAGCAGTACTTC
d_call: TRBD1
j_call: TRBJ2-7
v_call: TRBV5-6
clone_size: .

cdr3_aa: CASSSGGLAGGFYNEQFF
cdr3_nt: TGTGCCAGCAGCTCAGGTGGGCTAGCGGGAGGATTCTACAATGAGCAGTTCTTC
d_call: TRBD2
j_call: TRBJ2-1
v_call: TRBV7-9
clone_size: .

cdr3_aa: CASSSARGQGGTEAFF
cdr3_nt: TGTGCCAGCAGTTCCGCCCGAGGTCAGGGGGGAACTGAAGCTTTCTTT
d_call: TRBD1
j_call: TRBJ1-1
v_call: TRBV6-5
clone_size: .

cdr3_aa: CASSYRAGDNEQFF
cdr3_nt: TGTGCCAGTAGTTACAGGGCTGGTGACAATGAGCAGTTCTTC
d_call: .
j_call: TRBJ2-1
v_call: TRBV19
clone_size: .

cdr3_aa: CASSYGSGSDTQYF
cdr3_nt: TGTGCCAGCAGTTACGGTAGCGGTTCAGATACGCAGTATTTT
d_call: .
j_call: TRBJ2-3
v_call: TRBV6-5
clone_size: .

cdr3_aa: CASSLGTGGSYEQYF
cdr3_nt: TGTGCCAGCAGTCTTGGGACAGGGGGATCCTACGAGCAGTACTTC
d_call: TRBD1
j_call: TRBJ2-7
v_call: TRBV28
clone_size: .